This T cell receptor beta chain was sequenced during a study of blood T cell repertoires in COVID-19. Germline CDR1 reads SGHRS; CDR2 reads YFSETQ. V lost 6 bases, J lost 5 bases, and 12 bases stayed unmatched. The CDR3 length is 17 residues. Assay: immunoSEQ multiplex PCR; the TCRdb copy retains only in-frame clones and omits some. The data contain about 87,000 clones, around 87% of them singletons. The rearrangement uses TRBV5-1 and TRBJ2-2; 11 positions agree with TRBD2. The receptor comes from a man aged 35 to 55 with acute or convalescent COVID-19. Sequenced input: peripheral blood. CDR3 sequence (DNA): TGCGCCAGCACGCCTCTGACTAGCGGGATAGGTACCGGGGAGCTGTTTTTT. The encoded protein is CASTPLTSGIGTGELFF.